These 11 T cell receptor beta chains were all obtained from the same sample, sequenced in a study of patients and donors after allogeneic stem cell transplantation (TCRdb year 2020). Receptors were amplified or captured by RT-PCR. Sequenced on a NextSeq 550. Clones were called with MiXCR by TCRdb after fastp trimmed the public reads at Q25, and only in-frame beta chains were retained. Here each entry gathers all rows of one CDR3 protein and keeps the most common genes and DNA. The sample yields roughly 940,000 distinct CDR3 sequences; 15% to 20% were counted once. Around 6% of the sample is held by the ten biggest clonotypes. The sample consisted of blood, either unsorted or a sorted T cell fraction (not recorded which). These TCRs come from a human donor who was either an allogeneic HSCT recipient or a stem cell or donor lymphocyte infusion donor (not recorded which). It is not recorded whose cells these are; they may come from a transplant donor.

This clonotype came up a few times. J is TRBJ2-2 and V is TRBV20-1; D is uncertain. The CDR3 length is 12 residues. Germline CDR1 and CDR2: DFQATT and SNEGSKA (reference sequence). The ends were cut back, 5 bases at V and 1 base at J, with 5 bases in the middle. CDR3 loop: CSALGNTGELFF. The CDR3 DNA follows: TGCAGTGCTTTAGGGAACACCGGGGAGCTGTTTTTT.

This chain connects TRBV9 to TRBJ2-7; possible D gene TRBD2, 5 bases. Germline CDR1 SGDLS, CDR2 YYNGEE. Trimming took off 2 bases at V and 4 bases at J, with 16 bases between the two ends. This CDR3 region has 15 residues. The CDR3 loop reads CASSVGSRGTYEQYF. The CDR3, as DNA: TGTGCCAGCAGCGTGGGGAGCCGGGGAACATACGAGCAGTACTTC.

The table lists this clonotype with a few counts. The V call is TRBV5-1, the J call TRBJ2-7; 9 bases are shared with TRBD1. Germline loops: CDR1 SGHRS, CDR2 YFSETQ. This CDR3 is built from 15 residues. With V trimmed by 4 bases and J by 2 bases, 7 bases remained unmatched. In nucleotides, the CDR3 is TGCGCCAGCAGCGTCGACAGGGGGTTTGCCTACGAGCAGTACTTC. It is translated as CASSVDRGFAYEQYF.

The table lists this clonotype with many counts. This chain links TRBV6-1 with TRBJ1-4; a weak D match, TRBD1 (5 bases). Per the germline V gene, CDR1 is MNHNS and CDR2 is SASEGT. V was trimmed by 5 bases and J by 7 bases, leaving 11 bases between them. The CDR3 covers 13 residues. The CDR3 spells CASSIPGGEKLFF. The CDR3 nucleotides are TGTGCCAGCAGTATCCCGGGGGGTGAAAAACTGTTTTTT.

This rearrangement joins TRBV6-2 or TRBV6-3 to TRBJ1-3; no firm D call. Germline-derived CDR1 and CDR2 are MNHEY and SVGEGT. This CDR3 region has 17 residues. Trimming took off 9 bases at V and 0 bases at J, with 21 bases between the two ends. CDR3 sequence: CASAVRATLSSGNTIYF. In DNA, the CDR3 is TGTGCCAGTGCCGTACGAGCTACTTTGAGCTCTGGAAACACCATATATTTT.

This clonotype came up a few times. The chain uses TRBV7-2 and TRBJ1-1; 7 nucleotides line up with TRBD1. The CDR3 length is 15 residues. The germline CDR1 and CDR2 sequences are SGHTA and FQGNSA. Losses at the gene ends were 1 base for V and 5 bases for J; bases not matched to a gene: 7. The CDR3 reads CASSLGPGQRTEAFF. CDR3 coding DNA: TGTGCCAGCAGCTTAGGTCCGGGACAGAGGACTGAAGCTTTCTTT. Supplemented by reference TRBV7-2 and TRBJ1-1, the full variable domain reads GAGVSQSPSNKVTEKGKDVELRCDPISGHTALYWYRQSLGQGLEFLIYFQGNSAPDKSGLPSDRFSAERTGGSVSTLTIQRTQQEDSAVYLCASSLGPGQRTEAFFGQGTRLTVV.

The rearrangement links TRBV9 to TRBJ2-5; D might be TRBD2 (7 bases). The germline V and J ends were trimmed by 4 bases and 5 bases, with 15 bases remaining between them. Germline V CDR1 and CDR2: SGDLS, YYNGEE. This CDR3 comprises 14 residues. The CDR3 loop is CASSNVAGAETQYF. The CDR3 nucleotides are TGTGCCAGCAGCAACGTCGCGGGGGCTGAGACCCAGTACTTC.

The sample holds a few counts of this clonotype. The chain employs TRBV7-9 and TRBJ1-2; 7 nucleotides line up with TRBD1. The CDR3 is made up of 15 amino acids. Germline V CDR1 and CDR2: SEHNR, FQNEAQ (reference sequence). Trimming took 2 bases from V and 4 from J; bases not matched to a gene: 7. The CDR3 bases are TGTGCCAGCAGCTTATTGACGGACAGGTTCTATGGCTACACCTTC. Its translation is CASSLLTDRFYGYTF.

The rearrangement joins TRBV4-3 to TRBJ2-1, with a tentative D call TRBD2 (6 bases). The V gene lost 6 bases and the J gene lost 0 bases, with 9 bases spanning the gap. Germline V gives CDR1 LGHNA, CDR2 YSLEER. This CDR3 comprises 14 residues. As DNA, the CDR3 is TGCGCCAGCAGTGCGGGGAACTCCTACAATGAGCAGTTCTTC. It specifies CASSAGNSYNEQFF.

The V gene is TRBV6-2 or TRBV6-3, the J gene TRBJ2-1; D uncertain. The CDR3 has 15 amino acids. Germline CDR1 is MNHEY and CDR2 is SVGEGT. V was trimmed by 4 bases and J by 6 bases, leaving 16 bases between them. The DNA for the CDR3 is TGTGCCAGCAGTTCTTCTTGGCCGGTTCGCAATGAGCAGTTCTTC. This encodes CASSSSWPVRNEQFF.

The rearrangement joins TRBV27 to TRBJ2-7; a possible D gene is TRBD1 (6 bases). V was shortened by 5 bases and J by 6 bases, with 17 bases between the two germline ends. Germline CDR1 is MNHEY and CDR2 is SMNVEV (reference sequence). The CDR3 spans 14 residues. The CDR3 loop reads CASSHRTVTGEQYF. The DNA of the CDR3 is TGTGCCAGCAGTCACCGGACAGTGACGGGCGAGCAGTACTTC.